This T cell receptor (beta chain) comes out of a study of vaccination and CD4 T cells after COVID-19. Study overall: In the convalescent group, nasal swab PCR was SARS-CoV-2 positive; some 10 cases were mild and one severe. Cells received overlapping spike peptides from SARS-CoV-2, HCoV-NL63, HCoV-OC43 and HCoV-229E as stimulation. General study findings and limits: Vaccine-specific clones in convalescent patients were spike mono-reactive in 304 of 307 cases.

Cultured CD4+ T cell DNA was sequenced using the Oncomine TCR Beta short-read assay. TCRdb redid the calling of the PCR reads with MiXCR, one entry per CDR3 protein. The table includes some 6,800 distinct CDR3 sequences, about two thirds detected once. By sample fraction, this clonotype is medium-sized. The antigen is not known. Germline CDR1 is KGHDR and CDR2 is SFDVKD. V shed 3 bases and J 1 base; nucleotides not matched to a gene: 12. The CDR3 consists of 18 residues. As for treatment: 10-day PBMC culture with coronavirus spike peptide pools or control peptides (ViraFEST assay). The receptor was isolated from a human donor who had recovered from COVID-19. The sequenced material came from CD4+ T cells from blood, cultured in vitro. The chain is built from TRBV24-1 and TRBJ2-3, with TRBD1 identical over 7 bases. The CDR3 loop reads CATSDPTRQGPGTDTQYF. CDR3 bases: TGTGCCACCAGTGATCCCACTAGACAGGGCCCCGGCACAGATACGCAGTATTTT.